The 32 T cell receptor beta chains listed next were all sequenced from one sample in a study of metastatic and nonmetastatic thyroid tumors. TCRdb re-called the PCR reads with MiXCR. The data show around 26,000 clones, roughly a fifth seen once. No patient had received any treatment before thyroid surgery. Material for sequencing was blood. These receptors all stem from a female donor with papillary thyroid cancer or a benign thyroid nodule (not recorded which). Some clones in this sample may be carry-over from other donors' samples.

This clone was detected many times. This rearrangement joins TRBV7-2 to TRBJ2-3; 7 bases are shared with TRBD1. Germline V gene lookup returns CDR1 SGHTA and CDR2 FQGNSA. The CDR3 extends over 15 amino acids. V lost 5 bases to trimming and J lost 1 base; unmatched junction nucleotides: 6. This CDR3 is CASSANRGGTDTQYF. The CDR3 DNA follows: TGTGCCAGCAGCGCAAACAGGGGCGGCACAGATACGCAGTATTTT. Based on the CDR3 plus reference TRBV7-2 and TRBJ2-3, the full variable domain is GAGVSQSPSNKVTEKGKDVELRCDPISGHTALYWYRQSLGQGLEFLIYFQGNSAPDKSGLPSDRFSAERTGGSVSTLTIQRTQQEDSAVYLCASSANRGGTDTQYFGPGTRLTVL.

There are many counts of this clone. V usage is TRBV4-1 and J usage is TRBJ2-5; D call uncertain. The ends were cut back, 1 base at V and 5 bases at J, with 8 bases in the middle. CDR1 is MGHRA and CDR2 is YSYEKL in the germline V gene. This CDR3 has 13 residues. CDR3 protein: CASSQVLTETQYF. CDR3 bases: TGCGCCAGCAGCCAAGTTTTGACGGAGACCCAGTACTTC.

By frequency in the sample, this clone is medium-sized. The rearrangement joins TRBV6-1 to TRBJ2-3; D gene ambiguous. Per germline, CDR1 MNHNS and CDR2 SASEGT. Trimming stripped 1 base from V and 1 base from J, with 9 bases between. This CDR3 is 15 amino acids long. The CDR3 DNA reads TGTGCCAGCAGTGAAGAGGGTGGAGGCACAGATACGCAGTATTTT. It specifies CASSEEGGGTDTQYF.

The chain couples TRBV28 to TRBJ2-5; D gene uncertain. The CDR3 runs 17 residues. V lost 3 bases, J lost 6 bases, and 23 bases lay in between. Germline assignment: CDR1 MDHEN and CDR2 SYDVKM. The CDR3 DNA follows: TGTGCCAGCAGTTTTGTAAGACACAGCTCAAAGAGGCAGACCCAGTACTTC. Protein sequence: CASSFVRHSSKRQTQYF.

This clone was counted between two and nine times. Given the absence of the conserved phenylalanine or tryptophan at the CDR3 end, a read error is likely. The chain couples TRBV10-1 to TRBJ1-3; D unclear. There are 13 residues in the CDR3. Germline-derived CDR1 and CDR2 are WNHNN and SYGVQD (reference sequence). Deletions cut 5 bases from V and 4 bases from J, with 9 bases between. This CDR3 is CASSTAAGNTIYL. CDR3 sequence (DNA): TGCGCCAGCAGTACGGCCGCGGGAAACACCATATATCTT.

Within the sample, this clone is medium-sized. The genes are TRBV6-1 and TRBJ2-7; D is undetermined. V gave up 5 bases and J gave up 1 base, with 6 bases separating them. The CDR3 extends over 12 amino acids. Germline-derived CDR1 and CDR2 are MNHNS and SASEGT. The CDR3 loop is CASSPPSYEQYF. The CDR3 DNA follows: TGTGCCAGCAGTCCCCCTTCCTACGAGCAGTACTTC.

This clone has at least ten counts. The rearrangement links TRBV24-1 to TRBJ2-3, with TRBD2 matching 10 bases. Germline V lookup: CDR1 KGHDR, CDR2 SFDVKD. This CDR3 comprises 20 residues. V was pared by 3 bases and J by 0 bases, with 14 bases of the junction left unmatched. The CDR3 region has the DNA TGTGCCACCAGTGATAGGGCCCCAGCGGGAGGGACCACTAGCACAGATACGCAGTATTTT. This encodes CATSDRAPAGGTTSTDTQYF.

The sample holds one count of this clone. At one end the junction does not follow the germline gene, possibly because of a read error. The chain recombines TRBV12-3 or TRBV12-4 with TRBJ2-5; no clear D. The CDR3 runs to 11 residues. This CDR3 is CASIARTTHYF. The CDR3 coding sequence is TGTGCCAGCATTGCGCGGACGACCCATTACTTC.

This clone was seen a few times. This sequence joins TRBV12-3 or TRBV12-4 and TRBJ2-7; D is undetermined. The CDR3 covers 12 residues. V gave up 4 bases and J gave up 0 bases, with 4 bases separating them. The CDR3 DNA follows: TGTGCCAGCAGTTCCGGCTCCTACGAGCAGTACTTC. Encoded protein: CASSSGSYEQYF.

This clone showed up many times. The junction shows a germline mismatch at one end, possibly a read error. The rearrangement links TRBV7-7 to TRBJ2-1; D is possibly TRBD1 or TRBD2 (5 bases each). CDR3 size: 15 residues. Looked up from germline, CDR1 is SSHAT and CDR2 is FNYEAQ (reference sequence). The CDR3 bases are TGTGCTAGCAGCATCGGGACGGACTCCTACAATGAGCAGTTCTTC. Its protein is CASSIGTDSYNEQFF.

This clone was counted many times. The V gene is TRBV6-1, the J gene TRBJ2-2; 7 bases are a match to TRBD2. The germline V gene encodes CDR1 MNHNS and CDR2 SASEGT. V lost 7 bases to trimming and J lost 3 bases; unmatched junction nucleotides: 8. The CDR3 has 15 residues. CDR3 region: CASTPPGGDTGELFF. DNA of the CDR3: TGTGCCAGCACCCCCCCTGGGGGGGACACCGGGGAGCTGTTTTTT.

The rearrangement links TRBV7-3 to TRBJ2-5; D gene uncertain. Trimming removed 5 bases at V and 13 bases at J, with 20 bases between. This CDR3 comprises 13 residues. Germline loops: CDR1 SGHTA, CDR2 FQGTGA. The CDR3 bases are TGTGCCAGCAGCCTCGACCTGGGCGAGACACGGTACTTC. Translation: CASSLDLGETRYF.

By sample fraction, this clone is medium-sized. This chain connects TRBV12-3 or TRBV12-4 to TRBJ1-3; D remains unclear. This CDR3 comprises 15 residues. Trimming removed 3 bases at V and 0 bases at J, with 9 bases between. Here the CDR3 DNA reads TGTGCCAGCAGTTTTCAGTCTAGCTCTGGAAACACCATATATTTT. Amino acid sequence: CASSFQSSSGNTIYF.

Written as DNA, the CDR3 is TGTGCCAGCAGTCCCTACTGGACTAGCGTCGAGACCCAGTACTTC. This encodes CASSPYWTSVETQYF. V is TRBV27 and J is TRBJ2-5; 9 bases fit TRBD2. Germline V gene sequence: CDR1 MNHEY, CDR2 SMNVEV (reference sequence). The CDR3 consists of 15 residues. The V gene end was trimmed by 5 bases and the J gene end by 5 bases; junction bases not matched to a gene: 9.

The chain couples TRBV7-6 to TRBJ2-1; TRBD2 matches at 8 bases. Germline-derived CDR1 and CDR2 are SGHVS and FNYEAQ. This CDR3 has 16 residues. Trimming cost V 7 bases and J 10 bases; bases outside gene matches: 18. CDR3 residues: CASIPGLVGELGEQFF. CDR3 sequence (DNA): TGTGCCAGCATTCCGGGACTAGTGGGAGAGCTGGGGGAGCAGTTCTTC.

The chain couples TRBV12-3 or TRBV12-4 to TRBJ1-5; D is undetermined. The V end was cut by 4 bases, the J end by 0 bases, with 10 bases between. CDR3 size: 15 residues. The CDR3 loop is CASSYSVNSNQPQHF. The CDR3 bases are TGTGCCAGCAGTTATTCAGTTAATAGCAATCAGCCCCAGCATTTT.

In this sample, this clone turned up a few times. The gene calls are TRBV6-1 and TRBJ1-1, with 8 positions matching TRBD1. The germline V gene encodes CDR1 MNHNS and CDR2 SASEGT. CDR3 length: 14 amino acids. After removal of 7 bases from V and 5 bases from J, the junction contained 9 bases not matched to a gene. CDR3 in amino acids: CASIQTGDGTEAFF. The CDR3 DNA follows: TGTGCCAGCATCCAGACAGGGGATGGGACTGAAGCTTTCTTT.

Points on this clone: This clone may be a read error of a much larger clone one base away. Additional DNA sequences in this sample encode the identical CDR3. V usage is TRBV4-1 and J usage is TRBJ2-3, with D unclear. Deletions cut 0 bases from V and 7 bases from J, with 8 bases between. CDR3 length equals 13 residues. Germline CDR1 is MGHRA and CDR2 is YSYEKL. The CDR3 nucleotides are TGCGCCAGCAGCCAAGAACCCGGTAATACGCAGTATTTT. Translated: CASSQEPGNTQYF.

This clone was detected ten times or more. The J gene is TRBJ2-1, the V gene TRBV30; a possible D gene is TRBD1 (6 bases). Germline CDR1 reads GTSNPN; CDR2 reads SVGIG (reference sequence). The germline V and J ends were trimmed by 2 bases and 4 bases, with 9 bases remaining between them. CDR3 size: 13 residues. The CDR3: CAWSPDSYNEQFF. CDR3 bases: TGTGCCTGGAGTCCGGACAGTTACAATGAGCAGTTCTTC.

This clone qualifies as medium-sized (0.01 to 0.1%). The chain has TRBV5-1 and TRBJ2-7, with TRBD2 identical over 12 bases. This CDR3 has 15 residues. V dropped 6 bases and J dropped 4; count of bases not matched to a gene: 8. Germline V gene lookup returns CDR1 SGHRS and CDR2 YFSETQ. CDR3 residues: CASTLTSGGLYEQYF. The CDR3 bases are TGCGCCAGCACCCTAACTAGCGGGGGGCTTTACGAGCAGTACTTC.

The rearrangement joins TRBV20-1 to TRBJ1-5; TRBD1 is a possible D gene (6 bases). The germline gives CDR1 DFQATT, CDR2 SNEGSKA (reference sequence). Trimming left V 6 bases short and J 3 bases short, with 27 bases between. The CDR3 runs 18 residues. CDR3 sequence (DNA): TGCAGTGCCCTTCTCTCCGGGACACCCCCTAACGTCAATCAGCCCCAGCATTTT. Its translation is CSALLSGTPPNVNQPQHF.

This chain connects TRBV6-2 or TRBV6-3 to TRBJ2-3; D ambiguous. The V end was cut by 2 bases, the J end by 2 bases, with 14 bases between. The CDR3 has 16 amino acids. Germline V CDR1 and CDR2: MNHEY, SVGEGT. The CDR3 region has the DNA TGTGCCAGCAGTTACACCCGCCCTAGAAACACAGATACGCAGTATTTT. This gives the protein CASSYTRPRNTDTQYF.

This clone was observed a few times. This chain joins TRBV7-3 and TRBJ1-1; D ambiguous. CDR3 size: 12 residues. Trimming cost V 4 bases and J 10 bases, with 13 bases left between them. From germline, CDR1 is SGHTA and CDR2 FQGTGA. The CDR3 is CASSSNGSLAFF. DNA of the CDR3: TGTGCCAGCAGCTCTAACGGGAGTCTAGCTTTCTTT.

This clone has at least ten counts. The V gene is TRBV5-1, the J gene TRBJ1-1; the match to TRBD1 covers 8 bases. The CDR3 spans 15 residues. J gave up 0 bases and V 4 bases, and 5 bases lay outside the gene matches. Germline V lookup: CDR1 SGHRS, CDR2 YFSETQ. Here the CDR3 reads CASSKRQGMNTEAFF. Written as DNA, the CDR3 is TGCGCCAGCAGCAAAAGACAGGGGATGAACACTGAAGCTTTCTTT.

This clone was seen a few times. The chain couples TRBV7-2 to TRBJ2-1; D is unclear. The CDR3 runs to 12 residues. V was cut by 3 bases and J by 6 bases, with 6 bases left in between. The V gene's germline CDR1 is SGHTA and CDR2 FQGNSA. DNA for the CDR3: TGTGCCAGCAGCTTGTGTTGCAATGAGCAGTTCTTC. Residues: CASSLCCNEQFF.

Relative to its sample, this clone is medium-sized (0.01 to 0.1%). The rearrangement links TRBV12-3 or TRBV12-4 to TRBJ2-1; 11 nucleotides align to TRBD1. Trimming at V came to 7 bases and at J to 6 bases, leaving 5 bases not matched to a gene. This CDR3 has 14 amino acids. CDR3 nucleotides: TGTGCCAGCACCCCCGGGACAGGGGGCAATGAGCAGTTCTTC. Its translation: CASTPGTGGNEQFF.

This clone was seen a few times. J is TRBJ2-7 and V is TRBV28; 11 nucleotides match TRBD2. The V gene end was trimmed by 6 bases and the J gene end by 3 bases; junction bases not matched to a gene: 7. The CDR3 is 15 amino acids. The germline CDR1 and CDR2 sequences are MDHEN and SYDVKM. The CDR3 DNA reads TGTGCCAGCAGCCCGGGACTAGCGGAAAGCTACGAGCAGTACTTC. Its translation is CASSPGLAESYEQYF.

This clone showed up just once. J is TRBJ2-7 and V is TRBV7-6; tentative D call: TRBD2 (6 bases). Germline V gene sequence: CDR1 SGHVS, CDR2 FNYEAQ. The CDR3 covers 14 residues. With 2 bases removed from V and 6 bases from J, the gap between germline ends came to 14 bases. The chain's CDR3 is CASSLSGQGGEQYF. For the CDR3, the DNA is TGTGCCAGCAGCTTATCCGGGCAGGGAGGCGAGCAGTACTTC.

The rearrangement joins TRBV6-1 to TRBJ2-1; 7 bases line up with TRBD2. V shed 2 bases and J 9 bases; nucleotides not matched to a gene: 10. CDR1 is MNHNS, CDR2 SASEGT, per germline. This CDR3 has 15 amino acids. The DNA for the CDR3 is TGTGCCAGCAGTGAATCTTTCGGGGGGAGTGCTGAGCAGTTCTTC. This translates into CASSESFGGSAEQFF.

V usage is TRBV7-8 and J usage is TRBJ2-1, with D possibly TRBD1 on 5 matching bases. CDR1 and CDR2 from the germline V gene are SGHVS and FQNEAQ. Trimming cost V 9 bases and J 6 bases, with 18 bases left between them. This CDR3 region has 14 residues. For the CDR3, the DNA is TGTGCCAGTAGCCCACCGTACAGGCGCAATGAGCAGTTCTTC. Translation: CASSPPYRRNEQFF.

CDR3 in DNA: TGCAGTGCAGGTCTAGCGGGGGGCGGGTACACAGATACGCAGTATTTT. It is translated as CSAGLAGGGYTDTQYF. The rearrangement links TRBV20-1 to TRBJ2-3, with 11 bases identical to TRBD2. Trimming took 6 bases from V and 2 from J; bases not matched to a gene: 10. This CDR3 has 16 residues. CDR1 and CDR2 (germline): DFQATT, SNEGSKA (reference sequence).

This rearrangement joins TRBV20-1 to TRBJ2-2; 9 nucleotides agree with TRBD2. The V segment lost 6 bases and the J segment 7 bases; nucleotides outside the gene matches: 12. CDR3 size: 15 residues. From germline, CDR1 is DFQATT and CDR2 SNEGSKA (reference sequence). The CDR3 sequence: CSARTSASQNGELFF. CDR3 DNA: TGCAGTGCCAGGACTAGCGCCAGTCAGAACGGGGAGCTGTTTTTT.